The subject of this entry is one TCR beta chain. Its antigen remains unidentified. The data were obtained in a study of T cell responses to AZD1222 COVID-19 vaccine. Whole-study results and caveats: Only six or seven AZD1222 recipients tested seropositive at baseline. A mostly white British donor set with more females was recruited, and clonal diversity was possibly underestimated. Spike-specific TCR breadth and depth went up after people got two AZD1222 doses.

Data came from immunoSEQ multiplex PCR; TCRdb stores just in-frame clones and leaves some out. The sample lists about 110,000 clones, approximately 89% occurring once. This CDR3 has 13 amino acids. In germline, CDR1 is SGHDT, CDR2 YYEEEE. V lost 5 bases and J lost 6, with 14 bases in between. Pooled samples include second doses given at about 4 or 12 weeks. The chain uses TRBV5-6 and TRBJ1-2; D perhaps matches TRBD1 (5 bases). This specimen consisted of peripheral blood, obtained 28 days after the second AZD1222 dose. This receptor was identified in an adult who received the AZD1222 COVID-19 vaccine. The CDR3 is CASRRPGLHGYTF. CDR3 coding DNA: TGTGCCAGCAGGAGGCCAGGGCTCCATGGCTACACCTTC.